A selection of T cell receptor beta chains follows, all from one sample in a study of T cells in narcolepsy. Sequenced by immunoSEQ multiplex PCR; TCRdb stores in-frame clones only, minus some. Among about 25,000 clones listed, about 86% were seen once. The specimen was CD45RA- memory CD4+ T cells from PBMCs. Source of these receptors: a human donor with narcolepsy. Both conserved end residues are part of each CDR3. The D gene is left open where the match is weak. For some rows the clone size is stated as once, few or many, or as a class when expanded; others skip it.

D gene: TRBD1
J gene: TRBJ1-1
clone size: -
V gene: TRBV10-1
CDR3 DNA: TGCGCCAGCAGTGAGGGCAGGGGGGTGAGAACTGAAGCTTTCTTT
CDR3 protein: CASSEGRGVRTEAFF

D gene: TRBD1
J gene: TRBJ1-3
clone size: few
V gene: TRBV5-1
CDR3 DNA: TGCGCCAGCACTCCGGACAGGGGGCGAAACACCATATATTTT
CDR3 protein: CASTPDRGRNTIYF

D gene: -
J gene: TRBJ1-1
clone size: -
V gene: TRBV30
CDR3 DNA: TGTGCCTCCTGGGGGGCCCCGGGTGAAGCTTTCTTT
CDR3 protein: CASWGAPGEAFF

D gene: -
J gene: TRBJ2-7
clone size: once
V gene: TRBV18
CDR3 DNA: TGTGCCAGCTCACCACCCGCAGGTCACGAGCAGTACTTC
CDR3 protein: CASSPPAGHEQYF

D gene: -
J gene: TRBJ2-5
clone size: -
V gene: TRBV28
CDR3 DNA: TGTGCCAGCAGTTTTGGGGGCCAAGAGACCCAGTACTTC
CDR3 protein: CASSFGGQETQYF

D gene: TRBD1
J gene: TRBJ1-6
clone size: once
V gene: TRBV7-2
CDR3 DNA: TGTGCCAGCAGCCCCATGCCGACAGGGGCGGGATCACCCCTCCACTTT
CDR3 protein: CASSPMPTGAGSPLHF

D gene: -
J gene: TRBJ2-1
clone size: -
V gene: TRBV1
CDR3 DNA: TGCACTGGGGGGGATGAGCAGTTCTTC
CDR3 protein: CTGGDEQFF

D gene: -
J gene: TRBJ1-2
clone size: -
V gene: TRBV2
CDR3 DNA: TGTGCCAGCAGTGAAAGCGCGGGTAACTATGGCTACACCTTC
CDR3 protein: CASSESAGNYGYTF

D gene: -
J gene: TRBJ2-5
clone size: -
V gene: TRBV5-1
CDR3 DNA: TGCGCCAGCAGCGTGGGGGAGTTATGGGAGACCCAGTACTTC
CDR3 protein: CASSVGELWETQYF

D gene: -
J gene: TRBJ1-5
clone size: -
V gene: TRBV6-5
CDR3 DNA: TGTGCCAGCAGTGAGGGGGGGTTTAATCAGCCCCAGCATTTT
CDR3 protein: CASSEGGFNQPQHF

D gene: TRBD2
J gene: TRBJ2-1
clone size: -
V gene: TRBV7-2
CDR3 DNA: TGTGCCAGCAGCTTTGGACTAGCAGTTGCTTACAATGAGCAGTTCTTC
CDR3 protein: CASSFGLAVAYNEQFF

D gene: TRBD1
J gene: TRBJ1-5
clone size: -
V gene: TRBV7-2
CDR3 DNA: TGTGCCAGCAGCGCGGGACAGACGAGGAATCAGCCCCAGCATTTT
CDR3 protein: CASSAGQTRNQPQHF